The 19 T cell receptor beta chains given below trace back to one sample, sequenced in a study of radiotherapy plus CTLA-4 blockade in lung cancer. This table comes from immunoSEQ multiplex PCR, and its TCRdb copy is limited to in-frame clones, with some not included. The table records around 45,000 clones, roughly three quarters of them present only once. The sample was peripheral blood, taken from a patient treated with radiotherapy plus ipilimumab. The origin of the receptors is a human donor with non-small cell lung cancer who had stable disease on radiotherapy plus ipilimumab.

The chain joins TRBV11-2 to TRBJ2-1; 7 positions match TRBD1. V dropped 1 base and J dropped 5; count of bases not matched to a gene: 5. Germline-derived CDR1 and CDR2 are SGHAT and FQNNGV. The CDR3 sequence is 15 residues long. The CDR3 region has the DNA TGTGCCAGCAGCTTAGGACAGGGAACCCACAATGAGCAGTTCTTC. This translates into CASSLGQGTHNEQFF.

The chain joins TRBV7-3 to TRBJ1-3; possible D gene TRBD1, 6 bases. The CDR3 length is 16 residues. Germline-derived CDR1 and CDR2 are SGHTA and FQGTGA. V gave up 5 bases and J gave up 0 bases, with 14 bases separating them. The CDR3 nucleotides read TGTGCCAGCAGCAGGGGGGGCCCAAACTCTGGAAACACCATATATTTT. Translating it yields CASSRGGPNSGNTIYF.

This chain joins TRBV14 and TRBJ2-6, with TRBD1 identical over 7 bases. CDR3 length: 17 residues. Germline values: CDR1 SGHDN, CDR2 FVKESK. Unmatched junction bases numbered 6, after V lost 1 base and J lost 3 bases. Written as DNA, the CDR3 is TGTGCCAGCAGCCAAGTTACAGGGGAAGGTGGGGCCAACGTCCTGACTTTC. This codes for CASSQVTGEGGANVLTF. The full variable domain, completed using reference TRBV14 and TRBJ2-6, is EAGVTQFPSHSVIEKGQTVTLRCDPISGHDNLYWYRRVMGKEIKFLLHFVKESKQDESGMPNNRFLAERTGGTYSTLKVQPAELEDSGVYFCASSQVTGEGGANVLTFGAGSRLTVL.

The chain uses TRBV18 and TRBJ1-2; D call uncertain. The CDR3 is 15 amino acids. Germline V gene data show CDR1 as KGHSH and CDR2 as LQKENI. V lost 3 bases and J lost 0, with 11 bases in between. The CDR3 sequence: CASSPPAASNYGYTF. The DNA for the CDR3 is TGTGCCAGCTCACCCCCGGCAGCTTCTAACTATGGCTACACCTTC.

Remarks on this clone: A much bigger clone sits one base away, suggesting this may be a read error. Other DNA sequences within the sample encode an identical CDR3. The V gene is TRBV13, the J gene TRBJ1-2, with TRBD1 as a possible D gene (5 bases). CDR1 and CDR2 from the germline V gene are PRHDT and FYEKMQ (reference sequence). With 4 bases removed from V and 4 bases from J, the gap between germline ends came to 16 bases. The CDR3 runs 15 residues. The CDR3 bases are TGTGCCAGCAGCTCGGGCCTGGGGGGGGGCTATGGCTACACCTTC. Its translation is CASSSGLGGGYGYTF.

The chain combines TRBV30 with TRBJ1-2; the D is unclear. Trimming removed 0 bases at V and 8 bases at J, with 13 bases between. CDR3 length: 13 residues. Per germline, CDR1 GTSNPN and CDR2 SVGIG (reference sequence). CDR3 sequence: CAWSVPRAGGYTF. The CDR3 region has the DNA TGTGCCTGGAGTGTACCCCGGGCGGGAGGCTACACCTTC.

This clone was seen only once. The chain combines TRBV9 with TRBJ2-5; unclear D gene. This CDR3 is built from 20 residues. Germline CDR1 reads SGDLS; CDR2 reads YYNGEE. V lost 0 bases, J lost 2 bases, and 26 bases lay in between. Written as DNA, the CDR3 is TGTGCCAGCAGCGTAGCTACTGGAATGGGAACGAGTTCAACTCAAGAGACCCAGTACTTC. It encodes CASSVATGMGTSSTQETQYF.

CDR3 residues: CSVEGPGYSGNTIYF. The CDR3 coding sequence is TGCAGCGTTGAAGGGCCGGGATACTCTGGAAACACCATATATTTT. The chain has TRBV29-1 and TRBJ1-3; no definite D call. The germline V gene has CDR1 SQVTM and CDR2 ANQGSEA. There are 15 residues in the CDR3. V lost 1 base and J 0 bases, leaving 10 bases between the germline ends.

The V gene is TRBV27, the J gene TRBJ1-1; the D is unclear. This CDR3 has 15 amino acids. Germline values: CDR1 MNHEY, CDR2 SMNVEV (reference sequence). The V gene lost 1 base and the J gene lost 1 base, with 10 bases spanning the gap. The CDR3 reads CASSLLAVGNTEAFF. For the CDR3, the DNA is TGTGCCAGCAGTTTATTGGCAGTCGGGAACACTGAAGCTTTCTTT.

The chain joins TRBV30 to TRBJ1-2, with a tentative D call TRBD1 (6 bases). Germline lookup yields CDR1 GTSNPN and CDR2 SVGIG (reference sequence). The V and J ends lost 6 bases and 4 bases respectively, with 15 bases between them. This CDR3 spans 13 amino acids. The CDR3 DNA reads as TGTGCCTGTAGGGGGGACGCGGTCTATGGCTACACCTTC. As protein: CACRGDAVYGYTF.

This clone is a singleton in its sample. The chain links TRBV5-1 to TRBJ2-3; D unresolved. The CDR3 runs to 14 residues. The germline V gene encodes CDR1 SGHRS and CDR2 YFSETQ. The V and J ends lost 2 bases and 3 bases respectively, with 10 bases between them. CDR3 DNA: TGCGCCAGCAGCTTTTTTATGGGTACAGATACGCAGTATTTT. Its protein product is CASSFFMGTDTQYF.

V is TRBV27 and J is TRBJ1-2, with 8 positions matching TRBD1. In germline, CDR1 is MNHEY, CDR2 SMNVEV (reference sequence). The junction had 10 bases not matched to a gene; V was cut back by 6 bases and J by 4 bases. The CDR3 spans 15 residues. The CDR3 sequence is CASRNLTTGAYGYTF. The CDR3 nucleotides read TGTGCCAGCAGAAACTTAACGACAGGGGCCTATGGCTACACCTTC.

This clone was found a few times. The gene calls are TRBV19 and TRBJ2-3; D is tentatively TRBD1 or TRBD2 (5 bases each). The germline CDR1 and CDR2 sequences are LNHDA and SQIVND (reference sequence). This CDR3 spans 14 amino acids. Trimming removed 6 bases at V and 3 bases at J, with 13 bases between. The CDR3 DNA follows: TGTGCCAGTAGCCCCGGGGCTAGGACAGATACGCAGTATTTT. Its protein product is CASSPGARTDTQYF.

The chain joins TRBV19 to TRBJ1-6; 9 nucleotides agree with TRBD1. V dropped 4 bases and J dropped 6; count of bases not matched to a gene: 10. This CDR3 is built from 17 residues. The germline CDR1 and CDR2 sequences are LNHDA and SQIVND (reference sequence). The DNA for the CDR3 is TGTGCCAGTAGTACAGGACTCTCGGACAGGGGTAATTCACCCCTCCACTTT. It encodes CASSTGLSDRGNSPLHF.

The chain joins TRBV6-6 to TRBJ2-7, with TRBD1 as a possible D gene (5 bases). The ends were cut back, 9 bases at V and 6 bases at J, with 15 bases in the middle. This CDR3 is built from 12 residues. Germline-derived CDR1 and CDR2 are MNHNY and SVGAGI (reference sequence). The CDR3 protein is CARISIRGEQYF. In DNA form, the CDR3 reads TGTGCCAGGATTTCGATTAGGGGCGAGCAGTACTTC.

The chain's CDR3 is CASSLGGNTEAFF. The CDR3 DNA reads as TGTGCCAGCAGCTTAGGGGGGAACACTGAAGCTTTCTTT. V usage is TRBV11-3 and J usage is TRBJ1-1, with D hard to call. This CDR3 comprises 13 residues. V was trimmed by 1 base and J by 1 base, leaving 4 bases between them. CDR1 and CDR2 (germline): SGHNT, YENEEA.

The V call is TRBV2, the J call TRBJ1-5, with 8 positions matching TRBD1. The CDR3 contains 15 residues. The germline V gene has CDR1 SNHLY and CDR2 FYNNEI. Trimming at V came to 2 bases and at J to 3 bases, leaving 3 bases not matched to a gene. CDR3 loop: CASSETRGHNQPQHF. CDR3 bases: TGTGCCAGCAGTGAAACCAGGGGGCACAATCAGCCCCAGCATTTT.

Written as DNA, the CDR3 is TGTGCCAGCAGCGGGGACAGGTTCGCGGGGGCCAACGTCCTGACTTTC. The encoded protein is CASSGDRFAGANVLTF. The chain carries TRBV7-6 and TRBJ2-6; 8 bases are shared with TRBD1. The CDR3 sequence is 16 residues long. Per germline, CDR1 SGHVS and CDR2 FNYEAQ. V gave up 5 bases and J gave up 4 bases; unmatched junction bases: 7.

V gene TRBV9 combines with J gene TRBJ1-4, with D hard to call. CDR1 SGDLS and CDR2 YYNGEE come from the germline V gene. The CDR3 loop spans 14 amino acids. Deletions cut 0 bases from V and 4 bases from J, with 7 bases between. The CDR3 region has the DNA TGTGCCAGCAGCGTAGGCCCCGATAATGAAAAACTGTTTTTT. It codes for CASSVGPDNEKLFF.